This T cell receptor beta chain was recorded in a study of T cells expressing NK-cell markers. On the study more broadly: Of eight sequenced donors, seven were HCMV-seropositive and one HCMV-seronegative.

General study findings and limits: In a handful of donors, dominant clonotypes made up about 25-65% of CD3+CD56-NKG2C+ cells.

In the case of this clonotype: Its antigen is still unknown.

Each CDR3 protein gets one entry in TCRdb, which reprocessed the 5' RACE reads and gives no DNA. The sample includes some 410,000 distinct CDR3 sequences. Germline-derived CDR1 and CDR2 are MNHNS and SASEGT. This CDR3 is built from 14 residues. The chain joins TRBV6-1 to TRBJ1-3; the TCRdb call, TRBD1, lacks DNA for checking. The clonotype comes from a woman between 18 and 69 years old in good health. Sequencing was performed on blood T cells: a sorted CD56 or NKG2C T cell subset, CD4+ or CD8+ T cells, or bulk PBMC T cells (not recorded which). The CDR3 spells CASSQGRAGNTIYF.